Each of the 23 T cell receptor beta chains below was sequenced from the same sample in a study of blood T cell repertoires in COVID-19 (TCRdb year 2020). To prepare the library, the immunoSEQ multiplex PCR assay was applied. The table was pulled from immuneACCESS by TCRdb, which kept in-frame rearrangements only. Such tables lose some clones; where checked, under half of the loss comes from unresolved V genes, and the rest has no known cause. In this sample the table shows around 58,000 clones, 90% of which occur a single time. The ten biggest clones cover 14% of the sample. The sample consisted of peripheral blood. All receptors derive from a human donor with active COVID-19. The donor label of this sample is uncertain.

The V gene is TRBV4-2, the J gene TRBJ2-3, with 8 nucleotides matching TRBD2. This CDR3 region has 15 residues. Germline loops: CDR1 LGHNA, CDR2 YNFKEQ. V gave up 4 bases and J gave up 3 bases; unmatched junction bases: 6. CDR3 bases: TGTGCCAGCAGCCCCACTAGCGGATTAACAGATACGCAGTATTTT. It encodes CASSPTSGLTDTQYF.

The genes are TRBV7-9 and TRBJ2-1; TRBD2 agrees at 13 bases. The CDR3 has 13 amino acids. CDR1 is SEHNR and CDR2 is FQNEAQ in the germline V gene (reference sequence). V lost 4 bases to trimming and J lost 10 bases; unmatched junction nucleotides: 1. The CDR3 coding sequence is TGTGCCAGCAGCTCGGGACTAGCGGGGGAGCAGTTCTTC. Its translation is CASSSGLAGEQFF. Filled out from reference TRBV7-9 and TRBJ2-1, the complete variable domain reads DTGVSQNPRHKITKRGQNVTFRCDPISEHNRLYWYRQTLGQGPEFLTYFQNEAQLEKSRLLSDRFSAERPKGSFSTLEIQRTEQGDSAMYLCASSSGLAGEQFFGPGTRLTVL.

V usage is TRBV27 and J usage is TRBJ2-2; D remains unclear. V was trimmed by 2 bases and J by 6 bases, leaving 10 bases between them. The CDR3 spans 14 residues. In germline, CDR1 is MNHEY, CDR2 SMNVEV (reference sequence). The CDR3 DNA follows: TGTGCCAGCAGTTTACGCCCTACCCCCGGGGAGCTGTTTTTT. Its protein product is CASSLRPTPGELFF.

The V call is TRBV6-5, the J call TRBJ2-7; 8 nucleotides agree with TRBD2. The length of the CDR3 is 14 residues. The germline V gene has CDR1 MNHEY and CDR2 SVGAGI. The trim removed 6 bases at V and 1 base at J, leaving 5 bases unmatched. The CDR3 nucleotides read TGTGCCAGCAGGCGGGGGGAGGGTTCCTACGAGCAGTACGTC. Its translation: CASRRGEGSYEQYV.

This clone is a singleton in its sample. The chain couples TRBV7-2 to TRBJ1-2, with 9 nucleotides matching TRBD1. The germline V gene has CDR1 SGHTA and CDR2 FQGNSA. The trim removed 3 bases at V and 4 bases at J, leaving 3 bases unmatched. The CDR3 covers 14 residues. This CDR3 is CASSFTGGLYGYTF. The CDR3 bases are TGTGCCAGCAGCTTTACAGGGGGCCTCTATGGCTACACCTTC.

This rearrangement joins TRBV19 to TRBJ2-1; D is possibly TRBD1 (5 bases). The CDR3 extends over 14 amino acids. The V gene's germline CDR1 is LNHDA and CDR2 SQIVND (reference sequence). V lost 1 base to trimming and J lost 1 base, with 5 bases between them. The CDR3 nucleotides read TGTGCCAGTAGTATAGGGACATCCTACAATGAGCAGTTCTTC. Translated: CASSIGTSYNEQFF.

The chain has TRBV11-2 and TRBJ1-4; D remains unclear. The CDR3 covers 12 residues. The V and J ends lost 5 bases and 7 bases respectively, with 8 bases between them. Germline CDR1 SGHAT, CDR2 FQNNGV. CDR3 sequence reads: CASSRWSEKLFF. The CDR3 nucleotides are TGTGCCAGCAGCCGGTGGAGTGAAAAACTGTTTTTT. Complete variable domain (other parts from reference TRBV11-2 and TRBJ1-4): EAGVAQSPRYKIIEKRQSVAFWCNPISGHATLYWYQQILGQGPKLLIQFQNNGVVDDSQLPKDRFSAERLKGVDSTLKIQPAKLEDSAVYLCASSRWSEKLFFGSGTQLSVL.

The chain uses TRBV11-2 and TRBJ2-2, with 8 bases aligning to TRBD2. This CDR3 contains 16 residues. Germline V CDR1 and CDR2: SGHAT, FQNNGV. V lost 5 bases to trimming and J lost 1 base; unmatched junction nucleotides: 6. The CDR3 DNA is TGTGCCAGCAGCCCGGGAGGGCAGGGGAACACCGGGGAGCTGTTTTTT. Residues: CASSPGGQGNTGELFF.

This chain connects TRBV3-1 (or the pseudogene TRBV3-2) to TRBJ2-7, with 7 bases identical to TRBD2. V dropped 5 bases and J dropped 3; count of bases not matched to a gene: 10. From germline, CDR1 is LGHDT and CDR2 YNNKEL (reference sequence). This CDR3 is built from 15 residues. CDR3 sequence: CASSIHPRGDYEQYV. CDR3 DNA sequence: TGTGCCAGCAGCATACACCCACGGGGGGACTACGAGCAGTACGTC.

V is TRBV5-5 and J is TRBJ2-3, with a weak D call TRBD1 (5 bases). V lost 4 bases, J lost 10 bases, and 13 bases lay in between. The CDR3 has 12 amino acids. Germline V gives CDR1 SGHKS, CDR2 YYEKEE (reference sequence). The CDR3 DNA follows: TGTGCCAGCAGCCCGGACACTAATTCGCAGTATTTT. Translated: CASSPDTNSQYF.

The chain links TRBV6-5 to TRBJ2-2; D remains ambiguous. Trimming removed 7 bases at V and 6 bases at J, with 9 bases between. This CDR3 comprises 12 residues. CDR1 is MNHEY, CDR2 SVGAGI, per germline. CDR3 sequence (DNA): TGTGCCAGCAAAGCTACCCCCGGGGAGCTGTTTTTT. Amino acid sequence: CASKATPGELFF.

The chain links TRBV5-1 to TRBJ2-3; TRBD2 agrees at 8 bases. The V and J ends lost 4 bases and 1 base, in that order; junction bases with no gene match: 8. There are 16 residues in the CDR3. Germline-derived CDR1 and CDR2 are SGHRS and YFSETQ. CDR3 protein: CASSTGRGVGTDTQYF. The CDR3 DNA reads TGCGCCAGCAGCACCGGGAGGGGCGTAGGCACAGATACGCAGTATTTT.

The chain couples TRBV19 to TRBJ1-2, with TRBD1 as a possible D gene (5 bases). V gave up 4 bases and J gave up 4 bases, with 19 bases separating them. CDR3 size: 16 residues. CDR1 is LNHDA, CDR2 SQIVND, per germline (reference sequence). The CDR3 bases are TGTGCCAGTAGTAAGGGTGGGGCCACGGTGGCCTATGGCTACACCTTC. Encoded protein: CASSKGGATVAYGYTF.

The chain joins TRBV27 to TRBJ2-3, with no clear D. V was cut by 3 bases and J by 1 base, with 11 bases left in between. CDR1 is MNHEY, CDR2 SMNVEV, per germline (reference sequence). The CDR3 is made up of 15 amino acids. This chain's CDR3 is CASSFASQGTDTQYF. For the CDR3, the DNA is TGTGCCAGCAGTTTCGCCTCCCAGGGCACAGATACGCAGTATTTT.

The rearrangement joins TRBV5-8 to TRBJ1-1, with D maybe TRBD1 (5 bases). The germline V gene encodes CDR1 SGHTS and CDR2 YDEGEE. Trimming removed 4 bases at V and 4 bases at J, with 14 bases between. The CDR3 is 14 residues long. The CDR3 nucleotides read TGTGCCAGCAGCCTTCAATGGGGGGGCACTGAAGCTTTCTTT. Its translation is CASSLQWGGTEAFF.

This chain connects TRBV13 to TRBJ2-1, with 9 bases aligning to TRBD2. Germline loops: CDR1 PRHDT, CDR2 FYEKMQ (reference sequence). Trimming took 4 bases from V and 7 from J; bases not matched to a gene: 14. This CDR3 has 17 amino acids. The CDR3 DNA follows: TGTGCCAGCAGCTCCGCCAGATCTAGCGGGATTGGTAATGAGCAGTTCTTC. It yields the protein CASSSARSSGIGNEQFF.

The gene calls are TRBV27 and TRBJ2-3, with 11 bases that match TRBD2. Trimming at V came to 5 bases and at J to 2 bases, leaving 6 bases not matched to a gene. Germline V gene sequence: CDR1 MNHEY, CDR2 SMNVEV (reference sequence). The CDR3 contains 16 residues. The DNA of the CDR3 is TGTGCCAGCAGTCAAGGGACTAGCGGTAACACAGATACGCAGTATTTT. It translates to CASSQGTSGNTDTQYF.

V and J are TRBV12-5 and TRBJ1-3; unclear D gene. Deletions cut 2 bases from V and 0 bases from J, with 11 bases between. The CDR3 runs to 16 residues. The V gene's germline CDR1 is LGHNT and CDR2 FRNRAP. For the CDR3, the DNA is TGTGCTAGTGGTTTGTCATACGCCAGCTCTGGAAACACCATATATTTT. Translating gives CASGLSYASSGNTIYF.

V and J are TRBV18 and TRBJ2-3; a possible D gene is TRBD1 (6 bases). This CDR3 is built from 14 residues. Germline CDR1 is KGHSH and CDR2 is LQKENI. Trimming removed 3 bases at V and 3 bases at J, with 10 bases between. CDR3 protein: CASSPSGVTDTQYF. For the CDR3, the DNA is TGTGCCAGCTCACCCTCAGGGGTGACAGATACGCAGTATTTT.

The rearrangement links TRBV6-6 to TRBJ2-7; 7 bases are a match to TRBD2. Germline lookup yields CDR1 MNHNY and CDR2 SVGAGI (reference sequence). There are 15 residues in the CDR3. The V gene end was trimmed by 0 bases and the J gene end by 5 bases; junction bases not matched to a gene: 7. The CDR3 loop reads CASSYSGLDSHEQYV. The CDR3 DNA is TGTGCCAGCAGTTACTCCGGACTAGACTCGCACGAGCAGTACGTC.

This clone was seen only a few times. The chain couples TRBV27 to TRBJ1-5; tentatively, D is TRBD1 (5 bases). Germline CDR1 and CDR2: MNHEY and SMNVEV (reference sequence). This CDR3 comprises 16 residues. Trimming took 0 bases from V and 1 from J, leaving 10 bases between them. The CDR3 region has the DNA TGTGCCAGCAGTTTATCGGGGCAGGTAAGCAATCAGCCCCAGCATTTT. This gives the protein CASSLSGQVSNQPQHF.

The chain couples TRBV10-3 to TRBJ1-2, with a tentative D call TRBD1 (5 bases). The CDR3 totals 11 residues. Trimming left V 6 bases short and J 7 bases short, with 9 bases between. Germline loops: CDR1 ENHRY, CDR2 SYGVKD. CDR3 loop: CAISAGSGYTF. DNA for the CDR3: TGTGCCATCAGCGCAGGGTCTGGCTACACCTTC.

This chain connects TRBV20-1 to TRBJ2-5; the D gene is possibly TRBD1 (5 bases). The germline V gene has CDR1 DFQATT and CDR2 SNEGSKA (reference sequence). This CDR3 region has 12 residues. V lost 3 bases to trimming and J lost 3 bases, with 8 bases between them. DNA for the CDR3: TGCAGTGCTAGTGGGGCAGAAGAGACCCAGTACTTC. The encoded protein is CSASGAEETQYF.